This record concerns one T cell receptor beta chain sequence. Its antigen target is currently unknown. No much larger clone is present one base from it, and per-base qualities are unavailable. The CDR3 runs 13 residues from the cysteine to the phenylalanine. The DNA shown is the 39-base CDR3, in frame from base 1. V and J lose 0 bases and 6 bases, and a span of 10 bases separates them. The germline V gene sets CDR1 to SGHRS and CDR2 to YFSETQ. TCRbeta CDR3 regions were sequenced with the immunoSEQ Assay. After extraction, genomic DNA underwent amplification by bias-controlled multiplex PCR, followed by high-throughput sequencing. Per the source publication's procedure: To quantify the absolute abundance of each unique TCRbeta CDR3 region, sequences were collapsed and filtered. T cell fraction was estimated by normalizing TCRbeta template counts to usable DNA, with usable DNA measured through amplification of reference genes found in all nucleated cells. Repertoire TCRs were annotated as SARS-CoV-2-specific when V gene, CDR3 amino acid sequence and J gene were exactly matched to a known reactive TCR set. The reference SARS-CoV-2 TCR set came from MIRA and was filtered for enrichment in COVID-19-positive ImmuneCODE repertoires, removing public or cross-reactive TCRs. Drawing on the MIRA antigens, annotated TCRs were analysed further at the level of specific ORF or position within ORF. Breadth was defined as annotated unique rearrangements over total unique productive rearrangements; depth was the summed frequency of those rearrangements. Two-sided Wilcoxon rank-sum tests were applied when comparing TCR breadth between groups. This is the immuneACCESS table as TCRdb keeps it, with only in-frame sequences that have V and J called. A part of the clones is gone; compared with another copy, unresolved V genes explain less than half, and the rest is unexplained. V and J calls and clone size are those listed in that table; D and trimming were worked out from the DNA. This sample lists about 320,000 clones; around 84% were detected once. In total, the top ten clones hold more than 1.5% of the sample.

The data originate from a study of Ad26.COV2.S vaccination and SARS-CoV-2 variants listed by TCRdb under 2021. Turning to the overall study: Donors in the vaccine arm were drawn from COV1001, a multicentre, randomized, double-blind, placebo-controlled phase I-IIa trial testing Ad26.COV2.S in healthy adults. TCRbeta repertoire sequencing was used to assess the specificity and breadth of SARS-CoV-2-reactive T cell receptors after Ad26.COV2.S vaccination. Throughout the experiments and outcome assessment, investigators stayed blinded to trial group allocation. Trial participants were randomized into five groups of five: low-dose or high-dose Ad26.COV2.S given once or twice, or placebo on both occasions. Dosing of Ad26.COV2.S was intramuscular, at either 5x10^10 or 1x10^11 viral particles, delivered as one shot or as two shots spaced 56 days apart. The TCR-sequenced set comprised around 30 samples: some 19 Ad26.COV2.S vaccine recipients, 5 placebo recipients and 8 SARS-CoV-2 convalescent individuals.

What the study reported, not specific to this receptor: According to the authors, total T cell responses may have been underestimated by the TCR breadth and depth analyses. The study was not powered to compare responses between vaccine doses or regimens. Ad26.COV2.S recipients had higher spike-specific TCR breadth than placebo recipients (P = 0.0014). After vaccination, spike-specific CD8+ and CD4+ T cell responses were reported to show substantial breadth. Non-spike TCR breadth was comparable between vaccine and placebo recipients, consistent with the vaccine containing only spike.

This specimen's treatment or condition label, per the study, means: roughly 18 received Ad26.COV2.S at low or high dose, single or two shots; about 5 received placebo; per-sample allocation not given. Repertoires of vaccine and placebo recipients were sequenced from samples collected on day 63 after the first injection. Between 29 July and 7 August 2020, Cohort 1b enrolled about 27 adults aged 18-55 years at one site in Boston, USA. Ad26.COV2.S was a replication-incompetent adenovirus type 26 vector that expressed a prefusion-stabilized SARS-CoV-2 spike protein derived from the original Wuhan strain.

This receptor was identified in a person between 18 and 59 years old who received the Ad26.COV2.S COVID-19 vaccine or a placebo. Sample: peripheral blood, taken in a trial of Ad26.COV2.S vaccine versus placebo. In this chain, TRBV5-1 is recombined with TRBJ2-7; the D gene identity is not certain. The CDR3: CASSLAVYAEQYF. The DNA sequence is as follows: TGCGCCAGCAGCTTGGCTGTCTACGCCGAGCAGTACTTC.